This is a list of T cell receptor beta chains from one sample in a study of blood T cell repertoires in COVID-19. The data were produced by immunoSEQ multiplex PCR, yet TCRdb's version contains in-frame clones alone and is incomplete. The table includes some 56,000 clones, around 86% detected once. The sequencing sample was made of peripheral blood. The source of these receptors is a woman older than 75 with active or convalescent COVID-19. The CDR3 runs from the conserved cysteine through the conserved F or W. Fields, in order: D gene, J gene, clone size, V gene, CDR3 DNA, CDR3 protein. D genes are given only for firm matches. Size values are once, few and many counts, or a class for expanded clones, and some rows have none.

>-|TRBJ1-6|-|TRBV11-3
TGTGCCAGCAGCTTAAAGGGGAATAATTCACCCCTCCACTTT
CASSLKGNNSPLHF
>TRBD1|TRBJ1-6|few|TRBV12-5
TGTGCTAGTGGTTTGGTCTCAGGGGGCCGGGGAGGTTCACCCCTCCACTTT
CASGLVSGGRGGSPLHF
>-|TRBJ1-6|-|TRBV11-2
TGTGCCAGCAGCGCCCGCGAGGGTGGCTCACCCCTCCACTTT
CASSAREGGSPLHF
>-|TRBJ1-3|-|TRBV5-1
TGCGCCAGCAGCTCGGAGCAGACTGGAAACACCATATATTTT
CASSSEQTGNTIYF
>TRBD1|TRBJ1-3|-|TRBV7-9
TGTGCCAGCACCAATACAGGGGCCGGAAACACCATATATTTT
CASTNTGAGNTIYF
>-|TRBJ1-5|-|TRBV7-8
TGTGCCAGCAGCGTATTGAGCAATCAGCCCCAGCATTTT
CASSVLSNQPQHF
>-|TRBJ1-1|-|TRBV6-2/TRBV6-3
TGTGCCAGCGGCCACTTTAGGGGAGGGAAGAAAGGGAACACTGAAGCTTTCTTT
CASGHFRGGKKGNTEAFF
>-|TRBJ2-5|few|TRBV5-8
TGTGCCAGCAGCCCCCGGGTCACCCAAGAGACCCAGTACTTC
CASSPRVTQETQYF
>TRBD1|TRBJ1-2|-|TRBV19
TGTGCCAGTAGCCAACACACCAGGACAGGCACTACTAACTATGGCTACACCTTC
CASSQHTRTGTTNYGYTF
>-|TRBJ1-5|-|TRBV1
TGCACCAGCAGCCAAGTGCGACACCACATTAGCAATCAGCCCCAGCATTTT
CTSSQVRHHISNQPQHF
>-|TRBJ2-3|-|TRBV11-2
TGTGCCAGCAGCCCACTTAGCACAGATACGCAGTATTTT
CASSPLSTDTQYF
>-|TRBJ1-3|-|TRBV11-2
TGTGCCAGCAGCTTAGCGGGGTCTACCGGAAACACCATATATTTT
CASSLAGSTGNTIYF
>-|TRBJ1-6|-|TRBV7-9
TGTGCCAGCAGCTTAGGCGGCGGATTAATTAATTCACCCCTCCACTTT
CASSLGGGLINSPLHF
>-|TRBJ1-2|-|TRBV5-1
TGCGCCAGCAGCCAACAACCAACAGGGAATGGCTACACCTTC
CASSQQPTGNGYTF
>-|TRBJ1-5|-|TRBV19
TGTGCCAGTAGTGTCCAGGGTATTGGCCGTCAGCCCCAGCATTTT
CASSVQGIGRQPQHF
>TRBD1|TRBJ2-5|once|TRBV6-2/TRBV6-3
TGTGCCAGCAGTGAGCGGACAGGGCAGGGAGAGACCCAGTACTTC
CASSERTGQGETQYF
>TRBD2|TRBJ2-3|-|TRBV7-2
TGTGCCAGCAGCCTACACCGGACTAGCGGGGCGGGGGATACGCAGTATTTT
CASSLHRTSGAGDTQYF
>TRBD2|TRBJ2-1|-|TRBV7-2
TGTGCCAGCAGCTTAGTTGGCGGGGGGGGCCCCTGGGAGCAGTTCTTC
CASSLVGGGGPWEQFF
>TRBD2|TRBJ2-7|-|TRBV28
TGTGCCAGCATTCAGCGGGGGGGTTCCTACGAGCAGTACTTC
CASIQRGGSYEQYF
>-|TRBJ2-3|once|TRBV10-1
TGCGCCAGCAGTGAGGACACGATCATCGGGCAGTATTTT
CASSEDTIIGQYF
>TRBD1|TRBJ1-5|-|TRBV6-5
TGTGCCGCCAGGACAGGGCAGCAGCCCCAGCATTTT
CAARTGQQPQHF
>-|TRBJ1-5|few|TRBV6-5
TGTGCCAGCCTCGAGGGGGGCAATCAGCCCCAGCATTTT
CASLEGGNQPQHF
>TRBD2|TRBJ2-3|-|TRBV6-2/TRBV6-3
TGTGCCAGCAGTACTTCACCCGTAGCGGGGGTCACAGATACGCAGTATTTT
CASSTSPVAGVTDTQYF
>TRBD2|TRBJ2-1|-|TRBV7-3
TGTGCCAGCAGCTTAATGGGATCGCGGGGGAGCTCCTACAATGAGCAGTTCTTC
CASSLMGSRGSSYNEQFF
>-|TRBJ2-7|-|TRBV2
TGTGCCAGCAACGAAGGGGGTTCGTACGAGCAGTACTTC
CASNEGGSYEQYF
>TRBD1|TRBJ1-1|-|TRBV27
TGTGCCAGCCAAACGGGACAGGGTTGGACTGAAGCTTTCTTT
CASQTGQGWTEAFF
>TRBD1|TRBJ1-1|once|TRBV5-1
TGCGCCAGCAGCCTCCAGGGGGGGAACACTGAAGCTTTCTTT
CASSLQGGNTEAFF
>TRBD2|TRBJ2-7|many|TRBV15
TGTGCCACCGGACGGGGACTAGCGATTACCTACGAGCAGTACTTC
CATGRGLAITYEQYF
>-|TRBJ1-4|-|TRBV27
TGTGCCAGCAGGGCCACCGGGTTGACTAATGAAAAACTGTTTTTT
CASRATGLTNEKLFF
>-|TRBJ2-3|-|TRBV18
TGTGCCAGCTCACCACCCTCCACAGATACGCAGTATTTT
CASSPPSTDTQYF
>-|TRBJ2-1|-|TRBV9
TGTGCCAGCAGCCCCCCTGGGGCCAATGAGCAGTTCTTC
CASSPPGANEQFF
>-|TRBJ1-2|-|TRBV15
TGTGCCACCAGCAGTGCCGGGACAAGAAACACCTTC
CATSSAGTRNTF
>-|TRBJ1-3|few|TRBV5-6
TGTGCCAGCAGCTTTCTCCAGGGATCCCTCTCTGGAAACACCATATATTTT
CASSFLQGSLSGNTIYF
>-|TRBJ2-7|-|TRBV3-1/TRBV3-2
TGTGCCAGCAGCCAAGTGGGCGGGGGCACCTACGAGCAGTACTTC
CASSQVGGGTYEQYF
>TRBD1|TRBJ1-2|once|TRBV5-4
TGTGCCAGCAACTTTCCACGACAGGGGAGTTCGGGCTACACCTTC
CASNFPRQGSSGYTF
>-|TRBJ1-4|-|TRBV9
TGTGCCAGCAGCGTAGGGTCAGCAACTAATGAAAAACTGTTTTTT
CASSVGSATNEKLFF
>-|TRBJ1-1|-|TRBV3-1/TRBV3-2
TGTGCCAGCAGCCCCGCAGGGATGAACACTGAAGCTTTCTTT
CASSPAGMNTEAFF
>-|TRBJ2-3|-|TRBV19
TGTGCCCGCCCGGTTAGTAGCACAGATACGCAGTATTTT
CARPVSSTDTQYF
>TRBD1|TRBJ1-2|-|TRBV20-1
TGCAGTGCTTCCGACAGGGTGGGCTACACCTTC
CSASDRVGYTF
>TRBD1|TRBJ2-7|-|TRBV6-5
TGTGCCAGCAGTTACTCGACGACAGGGGGATACTACGAGCAGTACTTC
CASSYSTTGGYYEQYF
>-|TRBJ1-2|-|TRBV7-8
TGTGCCAGCAGCGCCACTGGGGGGGGTACCTATGGCTACACCTTC
CASSATGGGTYGYTF
>TRBD1|TRBJ1-2|-|TRBV25-1
TGTGCCAGCACCCATGGACAGGCCGGGGGTGGCTACACCTTC
CASTHGQAGGGYTF